This T cell receptor beta chain was sequenced during a study of blood T cell repertoires in COVID-19. The CDR3 loop spans 14 amino acids. CDR1 and CDR2 from the germline V gene are MDHEN and SYDVKM. The V gene lost 2 bases and the J gene lost 1 base, with 6 bases spanning the gap. This clone showed up just once. Study processing details: Estimates of nucleated cell counts were drawn from the amplification of reference gene primers. Clones were sequenced by immunoSEQ multiplex PCR, and TCRdb holds only the in-frame ones, with some missing. The D gene and trimming were derived from the DNA, and the V and J assignments and clone size from that table. The sample has 110,000 to 150,000 clones, almost 90% seen once.

The clonotype comes from a man over 45 with active or convalescent COVID-19. The chain carries TRBV28 and TRBJ1-5; possible D gene TRBD1, 6 bases. Sequencing was done on a sample of peripheral blood. The CDR3 bases are TGTGCCAGCAGTTTAACAGGGAGCAATCAGCCCCAGCATTTT. This sequence encodes CASSLTGSNQPQHF.